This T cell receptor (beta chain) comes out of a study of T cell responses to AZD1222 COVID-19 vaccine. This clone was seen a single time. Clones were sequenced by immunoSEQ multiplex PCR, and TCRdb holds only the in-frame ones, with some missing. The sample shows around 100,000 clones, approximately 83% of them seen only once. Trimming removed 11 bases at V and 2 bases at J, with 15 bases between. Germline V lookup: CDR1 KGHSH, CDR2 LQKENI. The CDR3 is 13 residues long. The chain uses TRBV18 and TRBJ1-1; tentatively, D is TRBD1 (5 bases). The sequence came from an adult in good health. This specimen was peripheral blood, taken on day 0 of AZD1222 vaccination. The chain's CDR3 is CACRVGENTEAFF. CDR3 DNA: TGTGCCTGCAGGGTAGGGGAAAACACTGAAGCTTTCTTT.